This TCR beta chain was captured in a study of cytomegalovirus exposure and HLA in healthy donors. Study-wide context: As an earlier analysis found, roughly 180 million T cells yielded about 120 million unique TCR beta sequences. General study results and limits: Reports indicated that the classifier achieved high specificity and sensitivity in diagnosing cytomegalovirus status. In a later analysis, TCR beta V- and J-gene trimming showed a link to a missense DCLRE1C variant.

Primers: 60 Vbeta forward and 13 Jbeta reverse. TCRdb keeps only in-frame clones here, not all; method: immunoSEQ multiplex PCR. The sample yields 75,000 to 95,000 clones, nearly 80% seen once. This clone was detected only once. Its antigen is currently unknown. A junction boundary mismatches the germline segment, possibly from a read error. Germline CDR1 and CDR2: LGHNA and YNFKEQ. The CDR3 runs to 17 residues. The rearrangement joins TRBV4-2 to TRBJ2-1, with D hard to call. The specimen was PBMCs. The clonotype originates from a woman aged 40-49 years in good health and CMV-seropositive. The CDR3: CASSQGWSAGSYIEQFF. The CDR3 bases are TGTGCCAGCAGCCAAGGGTGGAGCGCCGGCTCCTACATTGAGCAGTTCTTC.